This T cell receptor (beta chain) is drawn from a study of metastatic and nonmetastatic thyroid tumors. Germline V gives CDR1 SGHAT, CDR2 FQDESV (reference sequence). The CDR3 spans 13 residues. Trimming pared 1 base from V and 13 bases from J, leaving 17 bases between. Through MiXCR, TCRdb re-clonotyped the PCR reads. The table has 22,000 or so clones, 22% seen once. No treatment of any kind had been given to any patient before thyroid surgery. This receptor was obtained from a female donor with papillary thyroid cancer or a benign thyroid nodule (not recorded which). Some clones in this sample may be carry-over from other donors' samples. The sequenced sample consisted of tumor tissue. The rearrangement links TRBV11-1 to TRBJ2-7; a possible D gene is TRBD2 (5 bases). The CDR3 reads CASSLVRELGGYF. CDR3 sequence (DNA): TGTGCCAGCAGCTTAGTCAGAGAACTAGGAGGATACTTC. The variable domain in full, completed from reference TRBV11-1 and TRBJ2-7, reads EAEVAQSPRYKITEKSQAVAFWCDPISGHATLYWYRQILGQGPELLVQFQDESVVDDSQLPKDRFSAERLKGVDSTLKIQPAELGDSAMYLCASSLVRELGGYFGPGTRLTVT.